The T cell receptor (beta chain) under discussion was sequenced for a study of memory CD4+ T cells and cytomegalovirus serostatus. Findings and limits, study-wide: A US-trained random forest predicted CMV serostatus with median AUC around 0.9. Of under 200 reported CMV TCRbeta sequences, some 70 were found in memory CD4+ repertoires.

As to this clone: The antigen remains undetermined.

Germline values: CDR1 SGHRS, CDR2 YFSETQ. This CDR3 contains 16 residues. V lost 4 bases, J lost 0 bases, and 11 bases lay in between. Single viable CD3+CD4+CD8-CD45RO+ cells were sorted as the memory CD4+ T cells. Clones were sequenced by immunoSEQ multiplex PCR, and TCRdb holds only the in-frame ones, with some missing. The sample holds 40,000 to 55,000 clones, around 83% seen once. The sequence derives from an adult in good health and CMV-seropositive. Sequenced: memory CD4+ T cells from blood. This chain joins TRBV5-1 and TRBJ2-6, with no clear D. The CDR3 DNA reads as TGCGCCAGCAGCCCTCGGCCCGGCTCTGGGGCCAACGTCCTGACTTTC. It encodes CASSPRPGSGANVLTF.